Listed here are 2 T cell receptor beta chains from one sample, sequenced in a study of cytomegalovirus exposure and HLA in healthy donors. Amplification used 60 Vbeta primers and 13 Jbeta primers. Sequencing was performed with immunoSEQ multiplex PCR; in TCRdb, only in-frame clones are kept and a portion is missing. The table for this sample gives roughly 73,000 clones. Sequenced: PBMCs. Receptor source: a man aged 45 to 65 in good health and CMV-seropositive.

The V gene is TRBV19, the J gene TRBJ2-7, with 7 bases matching TRBD1. With V trimmed by 6 bases and J by 3 bases, 11 bases remained unmatched. Germline V gene lookup returns CDR1 LNHDA and CDR2 SQIVND (reference sequence). This CDR3 comprises 15 residues. CDR3 sequence: CASSPEPGQSYEQYF. The CDR3 bases are TGTGCCAGTAGCCCTGAGCCGGGACAGAGCTACGAGCAGTACTTC.

The rearrangement links TRBV29-1 to TRBJ1-2, with D possibly matching TRBD1 (5 bases). This CDR3 has 13 residues. CDR1 and CDR2 from the germline V gene are SQVTM and ANQGSEA. V lost 7 bases and J 5 bases, leaving 17 bases between the germline ends. The CDR3 DNA sequence: TGCAGCGCCCCAGGGTCAACTTCTTATGGCTACACCTTC. This sequence encodes CSAPGSTSYGYTF.